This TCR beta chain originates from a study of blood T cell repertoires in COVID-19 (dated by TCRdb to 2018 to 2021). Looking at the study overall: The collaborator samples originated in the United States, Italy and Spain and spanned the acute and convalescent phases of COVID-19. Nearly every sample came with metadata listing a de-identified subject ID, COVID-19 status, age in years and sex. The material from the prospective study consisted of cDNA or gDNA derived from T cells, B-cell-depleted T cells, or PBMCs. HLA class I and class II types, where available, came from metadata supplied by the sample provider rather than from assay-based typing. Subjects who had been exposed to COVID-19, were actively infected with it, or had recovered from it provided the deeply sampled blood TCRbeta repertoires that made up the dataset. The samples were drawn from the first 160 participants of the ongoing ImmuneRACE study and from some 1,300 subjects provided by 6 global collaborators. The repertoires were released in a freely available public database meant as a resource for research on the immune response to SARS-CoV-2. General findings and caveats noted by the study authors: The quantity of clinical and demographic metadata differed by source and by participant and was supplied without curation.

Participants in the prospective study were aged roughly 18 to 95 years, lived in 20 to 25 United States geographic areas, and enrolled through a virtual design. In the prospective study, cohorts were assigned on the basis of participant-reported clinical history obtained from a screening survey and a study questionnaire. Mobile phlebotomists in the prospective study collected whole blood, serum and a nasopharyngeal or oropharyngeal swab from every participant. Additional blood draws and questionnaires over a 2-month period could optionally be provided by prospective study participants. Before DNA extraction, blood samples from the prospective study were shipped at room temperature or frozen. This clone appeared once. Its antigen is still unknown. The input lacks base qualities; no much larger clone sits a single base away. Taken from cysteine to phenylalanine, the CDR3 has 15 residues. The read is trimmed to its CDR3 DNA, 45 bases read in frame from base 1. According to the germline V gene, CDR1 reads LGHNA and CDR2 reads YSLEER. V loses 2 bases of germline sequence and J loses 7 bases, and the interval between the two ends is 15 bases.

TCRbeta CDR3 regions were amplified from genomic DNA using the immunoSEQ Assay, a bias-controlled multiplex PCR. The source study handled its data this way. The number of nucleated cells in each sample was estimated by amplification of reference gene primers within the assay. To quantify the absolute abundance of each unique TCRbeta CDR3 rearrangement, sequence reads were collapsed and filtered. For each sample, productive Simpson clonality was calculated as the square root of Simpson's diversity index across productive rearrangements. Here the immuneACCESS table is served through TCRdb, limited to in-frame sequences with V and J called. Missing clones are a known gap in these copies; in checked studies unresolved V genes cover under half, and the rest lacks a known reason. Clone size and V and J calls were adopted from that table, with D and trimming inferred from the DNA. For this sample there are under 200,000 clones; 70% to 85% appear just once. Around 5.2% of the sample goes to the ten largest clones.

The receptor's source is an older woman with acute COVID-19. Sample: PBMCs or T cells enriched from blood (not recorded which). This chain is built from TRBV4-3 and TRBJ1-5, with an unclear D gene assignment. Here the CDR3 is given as CASSQYTGSGQPQHF. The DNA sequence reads TGCGCCAGCAGCCAATATACGGGGAGCGGACAGCCCCAGCATTTT.